The 31 T cell receptor beta chains below all came from one sample that was sequenced in a study of blood T cell repertoires in COVID-19. Clones were read by immunoSEQ multiplex PCR, and TCRdb kept only the in-frame ones, dropping some. Of around 100,000 clones in the sample, approximately 90% were seen once. What was sequenced was peripheral blood. These TCRs come from a man aged 50-59 years in a cohort sampled during active COVID-19.

The chain is built from TRBV2 and TRBJ2-7; D is perhaps TRBD1 (6 bases). V was cut by 10 bases and J by 5 bases, with 21 bases left in between. Germline CDR1 and CDR2: SNHLY and FYNNEI. The CDR3 spans 14 residues. The CDR3 region has the DNA TGTGCCACCAAGGACAGCGGCCCCATCCACGAGCAGTACGTC. Its translation: CATKDSGPIHEQYV.

The genes are TRBV4-1 and TRBJ1-5; TRBD1 is a possible D gene (6 bases). This CDR3 is 14 amino acids long. V was shortened by 1 base and J by 4 bases, with 8 bases between the two germline ends. The germline CDR1 and CDR2 sequences are MGHRA and YSYEKL. CDR3: CASSQGRGNQPQHF. In nucleotides, the CDR3 is TGCGCCAGCAGCCAAGGCAGGGGAAATCAGCCCCAGCATTTT.

The chain has TRBV29-1 and TRBJ2-3; 8 bases are a match to TRBD1. The J segment lost 6 bases and the V segment lost 6 bases, leaving 8 bases of the junction unmatched. CDR3 length: 13 residues. Looked up from germline, CDR1 is SQVTM and CDR2 is ANQGSEA. The CDR3 spells CSVNRGVIDTQYF. CDR3 sequence (DNA): TGCAGCGTGAACAGGGGGGTCATCGATACGCAGTATTTT.

The V gene is TRBV5-1, the J gene TRBJ1-1; TRBD1 is a possible D gene (6 bases). The CDR3 is 14 residues long. Per the germline V gene, CDR1 is SGHRS and CDR2 is YFSETQ. Trimming removed 0 bases from V and 6 bases from J, with 12 bases in between. The CDR3 sequence is CASSLEGRGAEAFF. For the CDR3, the DNA is TGCGCCAGCAGCTTGGAAGGCAGGGGCGCTGAAGCTTTCTTT.

V gene TRBV3-1 (or the pseudogene TRBV3-2) combines with J gene TRBJ1-6; TRBD1 matches at 7 bases. The CDR3 extends over 15 amino acids. With V trimmed by 5 bases and J by 3 bases, 4 bases remained unmatched. Per the germline V gene, CDR1 is LGHDT and CDR2 is YNNKEL (reference sequence). The CDR3 DNA sequence: TGTGCCAGCAGCACCCAGGGGGACTATAATTCACCCCTCCACTTT. Protein product: CASSTQGDYNSPLHF.

This chain's CDR3 is CASSLALRDREANYGYTF. The CDR3 coding sequence is TGTGCCAGCAGCTTGGCCCTACGCGACAGGGAAGCTAACTATGGCTACACCTTC. This chain joins TRBV5-6 and TRBJ1-2; 7 bases are a match to TRBD1. The CDR3 extends over 18 amino acids. V gave up 0 bases and J gave up 0 bases; unmatched junction bases: 11. Germline CDR1 reads SGHDT; CDR2 reads YYEEEE.

The rearrangement links TRBV10-3 to TRBJ1-2; 7 bases fit TRBD1. Looked up from germline, CDR1 is ENHRY and CDR2 is SYGVKD. V was clipped by 4 bases and J by 11 bases; unmatched bases: 19. The CDR3 covers 16 residues. CDR3 region: CAISGGTAKDLWWYTF. The DNA of the CDR3 is TGTGCCATCAGTGGGGGGACAGCGAAAGATCTATGGTGGTACACCTTC.

The V and J genes are TRBV2 and TRBJ2-3; TRBD2 matches 7 bases. This CDR3 has 13 residues. Germline assignment: CDR1 SNHLY and CDR2 FYNNEI. Trimming took 2 bases from V and 6 from J; bases not matched to a gene: 2. This CDR3 is CASSELGGDTQYF. As DNA, the CDR3 is TGTGCCAGCAGTGAACTCGGGGGGGATACGCAGTATTTT. The whole variable domain, filled in from reference TRBV2 and TRBJ2-3, reads EPEVTQTPSHQVTQMGQEVILRCVPISNHLYFYWYRQILGQKVEFLVSFYNNEISEKSEIFDDQFSVERPDGSNFTLKIRSTKLEDSAMYFCASSELGGDTQYFGPGTRLTVL.

The chain's CDR3 is CASSVAASGGGEQFF. DNA of the CDR3: TGTGCCAGCAGCGTAGCGGCTAGCGGGGGAGGTGAGCAGTTCTTC. The chain is built from TRBV9 and TRBJ2-1; 10 bases are a match to TRBD2. CDR1 is SGDLS, CDR2 YYNGEE, per germline. J lost 9 bases, V lost 0 bases, and 6 bases had no gene match. CDR3 length equals 15 residues. Full variable domain (missing parts from reference TRBV9 and TRBJ2-1): DSGVTQTPKHLITATGQRVTLRCSPRSGDLSVYWYQQSLDQGLQFLIQYYNGEERAKGNILERFSAQQFPDLHSELNLSSLELGDSALYFCASSVAASGGGEQFFGPGTRLTVL.

This clone is judged medium-sized. This chain uses TRBV27 with TRBJ2-2, with 8 nucleotides matching TRBD1. The CDR3 covers 17 residues. Trimming took 2 bases from V and 3 from J; bases not matched to a gene: 8. Germline CDR1 and CDR2: MNHEY and SMNVEV (reference sequence). This chain's CDR3 is CASSLKGPGQDTGELFF. The CDR3 DNA sequence: TGTGCCAGCAGTTTAAAAGGCCCGGGACAGGACACCGGGGAGCTGTTTTTT.

The rearrangement uses TRBV5-5 and TRBJ2-7, with 7 bases fitting TRBD1. CDR3 length: 15 residues. Germline V CDR1 and CDR2: SGHKS, YYEKEE (reference sequence). Germline trimming cut 1 base from V and 1 base from J; bases unmatched to any gene: 5. The CDR3 DNA reads as TGTGCCAGCAGCTTGACCGGGACAGTTTCCTACGAGCAGTACTTC. Translation gives CASSLTGTVSYEQYF. The entire variable domain, with the rest obtained from reference TRBV5-5 and TRBJ2-7, is as follows: DAGVTQSPTHLIKTRGQQVTLRCSPISGHKSVSWYQQVLGQGPQFIFQYYEKEERGRGNFPDRFSARQFPNYSSELNVNALLLGDSALYLCASSLTGTVSYEQYFGPGTRLTVT.

V and J are TRBV11-3 and TRBJ2-4, with a tentative D call TRBD1 (5 bases). The CDR3 consists of 16 residues. V lost 4 bases to trimming and J lost 0 bases, with 13 bases between them. Germline V gene lookup returns CDR1 SGHNT and CDR2 YENEEA. Here the CDR3 DNA reads TGTGCCAGCAGCTCCCGACAGACCGTAGCCAAAAACATTCAGTACTTC. It translates to CASSSRQTVAKNIQYF. Combining the CDR3 with reference TRBV11-3 and TRBJ2-4 gives the whole variable domain EAGVVQSPRYKIIEKKQPVAFWCNPISGHNTLYWYLQNLGQGPELLIRYENEEAVDDSQLPKDRFSAERLKGVDSTLKIQPAELGDSAVYLCASSSRQTVAKNIQYFGAGTRLSVL.

This chain links TRBV6-2 or TRBV6-3 with TRBJ1-4; D gene unclear. The V gene lost 3 bases and the J gene lost 3 bases, with 17 bases spanning the gap. Germline V gives CDR1 MNHEY, CDR2 SVGEGT. This CDR3 is built from 17 residues. The CDR3 protein is CASSYRRIGRANEKLFF. The CDR3 DNA is TGTGCCAGCAGTTATCGGCGGATCGGTCGAGCTAATGAAAAACTGTTTTTT.

The chain carries TRBV19 and TRBJ1-1; TRBD1 might be the D (5 bases). Per the germline V gene, CDR1 is LNHDA and CDR2 is SQIVND (reference sequence). The CDR3 is 14 amino acids. Trimming left V 9 bases short and J 2 bases short, with 16 bases between. The CDR3 sequence: CASSLGQPNTEAFF. The DNA for the CDR3 is TGTGCCAGCAGCTTAGGACAACCAAACACTGAAGCTTTCTTT.

The rearrangement links TRBV5-1 to TRBJ2-5; the match to TRBD2 covers 12 bases. The CDR3 contains 21 residues. Germline trimming cut 5 bases from V and 0 bases from J; bases unmatched to any gene: 20. From germline, CDR1 is SGHRS and CDR2 YFSETQ. The DNA of the CDR3 is TGCGCCAGCAGGACCCAACCTAGCGGGGGGGCCGCCAGCCGAGACCAAGAGACCCAGTACTTC. Translated, it gives CASRTQPSGGAASRDQETQYF.

The CDR3 region is CASSFTGGRAFF. The CDR3, as DNA: TGTGCCAGCAGCTTCACAGGGGGCAGGGCTTTCTTT. The gene calls are TRBV11-3 and TRBJ1-1; 9 bases agree with TRBD1. This CDR3 comprises 12 residues. V was clipped by 3 bases and J by 11 bases; unmatched bases: 4. Per germline, CDR1 SGHNT and CDR2 YENEEA.

The rearrangement joins TRBV9 to TRBJ2-7; tentatively, D is TRBD2 (5 bases). The germline gives CDR1 SGDLS, CDR2 YYNGEE. V shed 7 bases and J shed 3 bases, with 5 bases lying between them. CDR3 size: 10 residues. The CDR3 sequence: CASRGYEQYV. In DNA form, the CDR3 reads TGTGCCAGCCGGGGCTACGAGCAGTACGTC.

The sample holds a few counts of this clone. V and J are TRBV6-1 and TRBJ2-7, with TRBD1 matching over 7 bases. The CDR3 is made up of 14 amino acids. With V trimmed by 1 base and J by 0 bases, 0 bases remained unmatched. The germline gives CDR1 MNHNS, CDR2 SASEGT. Written as DNA, the CDR3 is TGTGCCAGCAGTGAAGGGGACAGCTCCTACGAGCAGTACTTC. Amino acids: CASSEGDSSYEQYF.

V and J are TRBV18 and TRBJ1-2; possibly TRBD1 for D (5 bases). The V end lost 3 bases, the J end lost 8 bases, and 13 bases lay between the germline ends. Germline CDR1 KGHSH, CDR2 LQKENI. This CDR3 has 13 amino acids. CDR3 region: CASSPDSLQGYTF. Here the CDR3 DNA reads TGTGCCAGCTCACCCGACAGCCTCCAGGGCTACACCTTC.

This clone came up once. The chain joins TRBV6-5 to TRBJ2-5, with 10 positions matching TRBD1. The V and J ends lost 6 bases and 5 bases, in that order; junction bases with no gene match: 9. Germline CDR1 MNHEY, CDR2 SVGAGI. CDR3 length: 15 amino acids. CDR3 DNA: TGTGCCAGCAGCAACCGACAGGGGGCAAGGGAGACCCAGTACTTC. Translation gives CASSNRQGARETQYF.

This chain joins TRBV19 and TRBJ1-5; 8 nucleotides align to TRBD1. CDR1 and CDR2 (germline): LNHDA, SQIVND (reference sequence). The CDR3 runs 15 residues. Germline trimming cut 6 bases from V and 9 bases from J; bases unmatched to any gene: 13. The CDR3 loop is CASSSGTGAPVPQHF. CDR3 sequence (DNA): TGTGCCAGTAGCTCGGGGACAGGTGCCCCAGTGCCCCAGCATTTT.

This clone was observed a few times. The gene calls are TRBV6-5 and TRBJ1-5; the match to TRBD1 covers 9 bases. CDR1 and CDR2 from the germline V gene are MNHEY and SVGAGI. V shed 6 bases and J 4 bases; nucleotides not matched to a gene: 4. The CDR3 contains 14 residues. The CDR3 sequence: CASSSGTGNQPQHF. The CDR3 DNA reads TGTGCCAGCAGCAGCGGGACAGGGAATCAGCCCCAGCATTTT.

CDR3 nucleotides: TGTGCCAGTAGTATTGCCCTCACCCGGCGGGACAGGGTCGGCTACACCTTC. It codes for CASSIALTRRDRVGYTF. The V gene is TRBV19, the J gene TRBJ1-2, with 9 bases identical to TRBD1. The CDR3 sequence is 17 residues long. CDR1 is LNHDA, CDR2 SQIVND, per germline (reference sequence). The J segment lost 8 bases and the V segment lost 3 bases, leaving 16 bases of the junction unmatched.

The J gene is TRBJ1-1, the V gene TRBV10-3; no firm D call. Germline V gives CDR1 ENHRY, CDR2 SYGVKD. This CDR3 is 13 amino acids long. The V gene lost 6 bases and the J gene lost 0 bases, with 8 bases spanning the gap. Here the CDR3 reads CAIRPQLNTEAFF. In DNA, the CDR3 is TGTGCCATCAGGCCACAGCTGAACACTGAAGCTTTCTTT.

This chain joins TRBV11-3 and TRBJ2-5; 7 nucleotides agree with TRBD2. The CDR3 sequence is 15 residues long. Germline V gene lookup returns CDR1 SGHNT and CDR2 YENEEA. V shed 3 bases, J shed 1 base, and the junction held 5 bases outside the gene matches. This chain's CDR3 is CASSFSSGGQETQYF. The DNA for the CDR3 is TGTGCCAGCAGCTTTTCTAGCGGAGGCCAAGAGACCCAGTACTTC.

This rearrangement joins TRBV9 to TRBJ1-1; D ambiguous. V lost 1 base and J lost 6, with 16 bases in between. This CDR3 spans 15 amino acids. Per germline, CDR1 SGDLS and CDR2 YYNGEE. The CDR3 region is CASSVQSSPVAEAFF. CDR3 DNA sequence: TGTGCCAGCAGCGTACAATCGTCTCCGGTGGCTGAAGCTTTCTTT. Full variable domain (remainder filled in from reference TRBV9 and TRBJ1-1): DSGVTQTPKHLITATGQRVTLRCSPRSGDLSVYWYQQSLDQGLQFLIQYYNGEERAKGNILERFSAQQFPDLHSELNLSSLELGDSALYFCASSVQSSPVAEAFFGQGTRLTVV.

The chain combines TRBV6-6 with TRBJ2-2; possible D gene TRBD1, 8 bases. The CDR3 covers 17 residues. CDR1 and CDR2 (germline): MNHNY, SVGAGI (reference sequence). The ends were cut back, 5 bases at V and 5 bases at J, with 21 bases in the middle. The CDR3 reads CASSRTGTGAGTGELFF. CDR3 sequence (DNA): TGTGCCAGCAGTCGTACCGGGACAGGAGCGGGGACCGGGGAGCTGTTTTTT.

This clone was picked up one time. This chain connects TRBV29-1 to TRBJ2-2, with TRBD2 matching over 10 bases. Per germline, CDR1 SQVTM and CDR2 ANQGSEA. V was clipped by 4 bases and J by 6 bases; unmatched bases: 8. This CDR3 has 15 residues. The CDR3 region has the DNA TGCAGCGTTGGGGTCAAGCGGGGGGGCCCCGGGGAGCTGTTTTTT. The encoded protein is CSVGVKRGGPGELFF.

In DNA, the CDR3 is TGTGCCAGCAGTTTAAGGGGTCGGGGCTACACCTTC. This gives the protein CASSLRGRGYTF. The chain carries TRBV28 and TRBJ1-2, with a weak D call TRBD1 (5 bases). Germline V gene sequence: CDR1 MDHEN, CDR2 SYDVKM. This CDR3 region has 12 residues. Between the trimmed V and J ends, which lost 2 bases and 8 bases, there was a span of 9 bases.

V gene TRBV5-5 combines with J gene TRBJ1-2; 7 nucleotides agree with TRBD1. Germline CDR1 SGHKS, CDR2 YYEKEE (reference sequence). J gave up 0 bases and V 4 bases, and 9 bases lay outside the gene matches. The CDR3 is 16 residues long. The CDR3 region has the DNA TGTGCCAGCAGCGCCCGAGACAGGGAAGCTAACTATGGCTACACCTTC. As protein: CASSARDREANYGYTF.

The rearrangement uses TRBV7-2 and TRBJ1-1; a possible D gene is TRBD1 (5 bases). Per the germline V gene, CDR1 is SGHTA and CDR2 is FQGNSA. The length of the CDR3 is 14 residues. V lost 2 bases and J 5 bases, leaving 12 bases between the germline ends. CDR3 in DNA: TGTGCCAGCAGCTTATGGGTTCGGGGGACTGAAGCTTTCTTT. As protein: CASSLWVRGTEAFF.